This TCR beta chain was observed in a study of blood T cells in healthy people across ages. Study-wide results and caveats: Percentage of naive T cells showed a strong correlation with TCR beta diversity. Age showed a roughly linear inverse relationship with TCR beta diversity per million T cells. Diversity was higher, and naive CD4+ cells more numerous, in long-lived donors than in aged donors.

CDR1 and CDR2 from the germline V gene are SEHNR and FQNEAQ (reference sequence). The CDR3 is made up of 15 amino acids. The ends were cut back, 0 bases at V and 2 bases at J, with 9 bases in the middle. Primed by a sample-barcoded 5' primer and a J-beta primer mix, a second PCR proceeded for roughly 6 to 12 cycles. In TCRdb, the 5' RACE reads were re-called with MiXCR into one record per CDR3 protein. The table lists roughly 1,300,000 distinct CDR3 sequences, approximately 63% of them singletons. In the case of this clonotype: No antigen is known for it.

This chain links TRBV7-9 with TRBJ2-3; a possible D gene is TRBD1 (5 bases). This clonotype was sampled from a man younger than 35 in good health. Sequencing used blood. CDR3 DNA sequence: TGTGCCAGCAGCTTAGCAGGGGAATACACAGATACGCAGTATTTT. Amino acid sequence: CASSLAGEYTDTQYF.